The sequence of this T cell receptor beta chain was determined in a study of regulatory T cells in long-lasting Graves disease. Overall study context: Patients with new Graves' disease had used antithyroid drugs below 3 months.

This clonotype was seen at least ten times. Sample time point: newly diagnosed GD, antithyroid drugs for less than 3 months. Making the TCR library involved RNA that had been extracted from PBMCs. The guidelines of the American Thyroid Association were the basis for diagnosing Graves' disease. Arm-PCR of CDR3 regions and iRepertoire HTBI primers were the basis on which TCR beta libraries were built. TCRdb reanalysed the multiplex PCR reads using MiXCR and keeps one entry per CDR3 protein. Of 350,000 to 450,000 distinct CDR3 sequences in the sample, 14% to 15% were seen once. These data were likewise used in another study, on T cells in Graves' hyperthyroidism and ophthalmopathy. That study adds: The study excluded patients with uncontrolled infection, other autoimmune disease, pregnancy or lactation.

This TCR came from a woman aged 25-40 years with Graves disease. This specimen was peripheral blood mononuclear cells (PBMCs), taken at new diagnosis, from a patient treated with antithyroid drugs.

CDR3 sequence reads: CASTPTGMNTEAFF. CDR3 DNA: TGTGCCAGCACCCCGACAGGGATGAACACTGAAGCTTTCTTT. This rearrangement joins TRBV2 to TRBJ1-1, with 7 bases aligning to TRBD1. In germline, CDR1 is SNHLY, CDR2 FYNNEI. The CDR3 extends over 14 amino acids. V dropped 7 bases and J dropped 0; count of bases not matched to a gene: 5.